This is a list of T cell receptor beta chains from one sample in a study of shared T cell receptors in the human thymus. Produced via immunoSEQ multiplex PCR; TCRdb's table is partial and in-frame only. The top ten clones hold approximately 0.011% of a sample with 500,000 to 750,000 clones, roughly 88% of them seen once. The sample was also reused in another study, on human thymus T cells.

Input material: thymocytes. The receptors derive from a boy under two years old with a congenital heart defect. The CDR3 runs from the conserved cysteine through the conserved F or W. The order of the fields is J gene, V gene, CDR3 protein.

>TRBJ2-3|TRBV6-1
CASSERASGSGTQYF
>TRBJ2-3|TRBV6-5
CASSWTSGPLTDTQYF
>TRBJ1-4|TRBV27
CASPGGEKLFF
>TRBJ1-5|TRBV28
CASHSLRGSNQPQHF
>TRBJ2-1|TRBV5-8
CASSFKREVPYNEQFF
>TRBJ1-5|TRBV27
CASSLTAGAGASNQPQHF
>TRBJ1-2|TRBV6-5
CASRPGVNYGYTF
>TRBJ2-1|TRBV14
CASSQANRLGGNEQFF
>TRBJ1-1|TRBV2
CARESNTGAFF
>TRBJ2-3|TRBV27
CASSPPGGSPTDTQYF
>TRBJ2-7|TRBV4-3
CASSQDFWRGSSYEQYF
>TRBJ2-5|TRBV12-5
CASGPGLAGAQYF
>TRBJ2-2|TRBV15
CATSRDDRGQSTGELFF
>-|TRBV6-5
CASSSPARGPSYEQYF
>TRBJ2-5|TRBV5-1
CASSWWGLGIETQYF
>TRBJ2-1|TRBV15
CATSRDRWRTDNEQFF
>TRBJ1-5|TRBV7-2
CASSLVGQLIGQPQHF
>TRBJ2-7|TRBV28
CASSQREFEQYF
>TRBJ2-7|TRBV5-6
CASSFWTSGRCDEQYF
>TRBJ2-5|TRBV12-5
CASGLEGGSGETQYF
>TRBJ1-2|TRBV29-1
CSVCRVDYGYTF
>TRBJ2-3|TRBV7-9
CASSLEPPGVGTDTQYF
>-|TRBV4-3
CASSQERPYGYEQYF
>TRBJ1-1|TRBV7-9
CASSWRVREAFF
>TRBJ2-5|TRBV5-5
CASSLESAGVLETQYF
>TRBJ1-4|TRBV4-1
CASSLSPGQGAQLFF
>TRBJ2-7|TRBV28
CASRSGQGSGTVWEQYF
>TRBJ1-1|TRBV11-2
CASSLGQSEAFF
>TRBJ2-7|TRBV4-3
CASSHLAGEQYF
>TRBJ2-7|TRBV15
CATSNLRTEAHEQYF
>TRBJ1-5|TRBV28
CARTVWNQPQHF
>TRBJ2-7|TRBV11-3
CASSLDTGASYEQYF
>TRBJ2-1|TRBV7-2
CASSFLGLAEFF
>TRBJ2-5|TRBV27
CASSFSLAENGGIQETQYF
>TRBJ2-7|TRBV2
CASSELEQTYEQYF
>TRBJ2-1|TRBV29-1
CSVVTSGLGEQFF
>TRBJ1-1|TRBV10-3
CAIMKSTNTEAFF
>TRBJ2-3|TRBV25-1
CASLGQGVFTDTQYF
>TRBJ1-2|TRBV15
CATSRDQGYGYTF
>TRBJ2-7|TRBV28
CASSPTRDSTYEQYF
>TRBJ1-1|TRBV7-6
CASSPFSGTGARENTEAFF
>TRBJ1-2|TRBV7-2
CASSPRDREDNYGYTF
>TRBJ1-2|TRBV9
CASSVHRGRDYGYTF
>TRBJ2-1|TRBV10-1
CASSESEQGGPYNEQFF
>TRBJ2-3|TRBV6-5
CASRTGLAGGNTQYF
>TRBJ1-2|TRBV7-2
CASSVGQGGYGYTF
>TRBJ1-2|TRBV5-4
CASSLLRQGARGYTF
>TRBJ2-3|TRBV6-4
CASSERPRIRFTDTQYF
>TRBJ1-1|TRBV6-1
CASPTAEAFF